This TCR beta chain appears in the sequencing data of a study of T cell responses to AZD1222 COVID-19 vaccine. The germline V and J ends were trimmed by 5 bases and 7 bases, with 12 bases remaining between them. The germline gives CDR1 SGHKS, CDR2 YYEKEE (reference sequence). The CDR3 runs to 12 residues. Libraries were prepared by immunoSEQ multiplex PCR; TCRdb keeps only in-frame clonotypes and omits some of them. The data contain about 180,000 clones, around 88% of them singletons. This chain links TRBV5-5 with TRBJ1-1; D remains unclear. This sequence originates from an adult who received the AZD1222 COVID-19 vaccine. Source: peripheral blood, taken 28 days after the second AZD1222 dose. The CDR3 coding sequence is TGTGCCAGCAGAGGCGCAGCCTATGAAGCTTTCTTT. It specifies CASRGAAYEAFF.